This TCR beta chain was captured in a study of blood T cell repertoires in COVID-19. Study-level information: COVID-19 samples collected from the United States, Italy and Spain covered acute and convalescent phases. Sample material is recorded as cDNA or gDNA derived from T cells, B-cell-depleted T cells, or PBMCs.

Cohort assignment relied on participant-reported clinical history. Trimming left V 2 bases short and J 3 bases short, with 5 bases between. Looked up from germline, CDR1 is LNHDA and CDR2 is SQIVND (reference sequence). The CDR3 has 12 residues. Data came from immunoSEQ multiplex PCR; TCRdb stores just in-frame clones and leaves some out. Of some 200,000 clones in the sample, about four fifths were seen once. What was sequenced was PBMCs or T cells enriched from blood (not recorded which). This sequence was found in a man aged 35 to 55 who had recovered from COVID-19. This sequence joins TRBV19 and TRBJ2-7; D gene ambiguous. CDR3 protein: CASSIQVYEQYF. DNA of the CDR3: TGTGCCAGTAGTATACAGGTCTACGAGCAGTACTTC.